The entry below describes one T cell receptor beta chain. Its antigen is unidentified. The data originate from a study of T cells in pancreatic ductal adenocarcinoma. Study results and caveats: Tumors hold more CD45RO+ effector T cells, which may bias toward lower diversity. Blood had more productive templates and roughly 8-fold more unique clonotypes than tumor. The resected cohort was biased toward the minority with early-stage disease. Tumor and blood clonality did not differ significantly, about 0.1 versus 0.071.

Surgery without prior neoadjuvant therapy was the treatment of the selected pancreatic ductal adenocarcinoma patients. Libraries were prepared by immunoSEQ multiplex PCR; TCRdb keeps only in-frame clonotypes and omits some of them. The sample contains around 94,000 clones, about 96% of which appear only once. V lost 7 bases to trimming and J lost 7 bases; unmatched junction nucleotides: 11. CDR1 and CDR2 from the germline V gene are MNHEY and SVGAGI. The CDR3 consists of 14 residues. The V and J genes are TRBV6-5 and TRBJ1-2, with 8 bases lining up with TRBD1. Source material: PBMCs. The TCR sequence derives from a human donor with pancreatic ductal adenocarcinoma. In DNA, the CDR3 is TGTGCCAGCACCCTACGTGACAGGGGCGGTGGCTACACCTTC. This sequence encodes CASTLRDRGGGYTF.